This T cell receptor (beta chain) appears in the sequencing data of a study of OX40 agonist ivuxolimab in advanced cancers. Study-wide background: In this trial design, patients received ivuxolimab intravenously at 0.01 to 10 mg/kg every 2 weeks. Findings of the study overall: The study observed clonal expansion of CD4+ and CD8+ blood T cells by week 6 at 0.1 to 3.0 mg/kg. Nonresponders, in some cases, also had low normalized T-cell clonal expansion.

Assay: immunoSEQ multiplex PCR; the TCRdb copy retains only in-frame clones and omits some. The table shows roughly 55,000 clones, with about 80% occurring only once. CDR3 length: 13 residues. The V end lost 5 bases, the J end lost 7 bases, and 18 bases lay between the germline ends. The germline gives CDR1 SQVTM, CDR2 ANQGSEA. About this clone itself: What it binds is unknown.

Sample: CD4+ or CD8+ T cells sorted from blood, taken in a trial of the OX40 agonist ivuxolimab. The chain links TRBV29-1 to TRBJ2-7; D is unclear. This TCR came from an adult with an advanced solid tumor such as melanoma, head and neck, liver or kidney cancer. In DNA form, the CDR3 reads TGCAGCGTTTCGATCGGGTCTCCCCGGGAGCAGTACTTC. This gives the protein CSVSIGSPREQYF.